A selection of T cell receptor beta chains follows, all from one sample in a study of siplizumab effects on memory and regulatory T cells. Libraries were prepared by immunoSEQ multiplex PCR; TCRdb keeps only in-frame clonotypes and omits some of them. The sample lists approximately 52,000 clones; 95% to 97% were seen once. The sample was naive CD4+ T cells sorted from blood. These receptors came from a human donor in good health. Both conserved end residues are part of each CDR3.

>TRBV2
CASSDLRPSYEQYF
>TRBV15
CATSDSRGRNTEAFF
>TRBV7-2
CASSLALRVNYNSPLHF
>TRBV21-1
CAGYTSSYEQYF
>TRBV6-1
CASNSDLSGKETQYF
>TRBV27
CASSLTGGGSYGYTF
>TRBV5-6
CASSPTRTGGQPQHF
>TRBV5-1
CASSLVTGGQPQHF
>TRBV18
CASSPPERTSETQYF
>TRBV5-8
CASSFARGSRYGYTF
>TRBV4-1
CASSHLIGANVLTF
>TRBV9
CASSFTVGGPTDTQYF
>TRBV19
CASRTSEGLNQPQHF
>TRBV19
CASSRTTGPTWGNEQFF
>TRBV7-2
CASSLGVANEQFF
>TRBV5-1
CASSQQGPTGGETQYF
>TRBV4-1
CASSRSTSGYTGELFF
>TRBV19
CASSTTGGGEQYF
>TRBV19
CASSIGTGKNIQYF
>TRBV7-9
CASSLAGNTEAFF
>TRBV19
CASSITGTANEKLFF
>TRBV19
CASSSGQGWEKLFF
>TRBV7-3
CASSPTLRGGSGANVLTF
>TRBV6-1
CATLEIGPPTREQYF
>TRBV6-1
CASTQRISTGEQYF
>TRBV7-7
CASSTRQGGETQYF
>TRBV11-2
CASSGGAGPNEQYF
>TRBV6-5
CASISGGRTEAFF
>TRBV30
CAWGWASYEQYF
>TRBV19
CASSTTGGNTIYF
>TRBV6-6
CASSRGGGENSPLHF
>TRBV21-1
CASSKGIAGDRKVNEQYF
>TRBV6-6
CASRRDREGSGELFF
>TRBV5-4
CASSAGGRNTGELFF
>TRBV30
CAWNREDTQYF
>TRBV27
CASSFRTGGADTQYF
>TRBV30
CAWSDKQAQPQHF
>TRBV7-9
CASSSTSGQETQYF
>TRBV7-9
CASSIARETQYF
>TRBV9
CASSVEQGSYNEQFF
>TRBV12-5
CASGLIPGTGNAGANVLTF
>TRBV4-1
CASSQDVRASSYEQYF
>TRBV18
CASSQDRGETQYF
>TRBV10-1
CASSESPEGEQFF
>TRBV28
CASNTGQSTQPQHF
>TRBV15
CATSRDLAGAVTGDEQYF
>TRBV4-1
CASSQDRPGRQPQHF
>TRBV30
CAWNRGSRPSYNEQFF
>TRBV5-4
CASSPDPSGAAYEQYF
>TRBV6-1
CASSITSAGELFF
>TRBV7-9
CASSLGVGQGFYEQYF
>TRBV4-1
CASSPGQVISGNTIYF
>TRBV7-2
CASSAGTGGGGGYTF